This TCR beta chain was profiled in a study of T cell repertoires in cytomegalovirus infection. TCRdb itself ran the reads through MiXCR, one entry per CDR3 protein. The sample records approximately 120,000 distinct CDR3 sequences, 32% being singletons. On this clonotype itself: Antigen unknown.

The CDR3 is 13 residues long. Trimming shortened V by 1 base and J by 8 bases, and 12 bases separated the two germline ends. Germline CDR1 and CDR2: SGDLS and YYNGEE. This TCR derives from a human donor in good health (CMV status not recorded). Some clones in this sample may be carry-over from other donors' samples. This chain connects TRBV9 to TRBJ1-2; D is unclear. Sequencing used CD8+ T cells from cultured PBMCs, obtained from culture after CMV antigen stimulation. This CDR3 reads CASSVFLGSGYTF. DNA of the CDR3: TGTGCCAGCAGCGTATTTCTGGGTTCCGGCTACACCTTC.